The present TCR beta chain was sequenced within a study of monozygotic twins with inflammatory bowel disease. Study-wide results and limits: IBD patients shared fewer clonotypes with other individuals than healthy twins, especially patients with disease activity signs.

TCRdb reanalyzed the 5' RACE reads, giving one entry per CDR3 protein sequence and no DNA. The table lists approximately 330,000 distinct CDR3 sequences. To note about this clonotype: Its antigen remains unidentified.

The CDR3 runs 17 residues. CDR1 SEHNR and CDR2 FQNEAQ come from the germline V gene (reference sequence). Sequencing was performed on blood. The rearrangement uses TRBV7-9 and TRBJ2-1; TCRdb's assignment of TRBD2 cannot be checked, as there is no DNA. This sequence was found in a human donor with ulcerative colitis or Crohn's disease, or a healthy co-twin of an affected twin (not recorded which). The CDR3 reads CASSLATSESSYNEQFF.